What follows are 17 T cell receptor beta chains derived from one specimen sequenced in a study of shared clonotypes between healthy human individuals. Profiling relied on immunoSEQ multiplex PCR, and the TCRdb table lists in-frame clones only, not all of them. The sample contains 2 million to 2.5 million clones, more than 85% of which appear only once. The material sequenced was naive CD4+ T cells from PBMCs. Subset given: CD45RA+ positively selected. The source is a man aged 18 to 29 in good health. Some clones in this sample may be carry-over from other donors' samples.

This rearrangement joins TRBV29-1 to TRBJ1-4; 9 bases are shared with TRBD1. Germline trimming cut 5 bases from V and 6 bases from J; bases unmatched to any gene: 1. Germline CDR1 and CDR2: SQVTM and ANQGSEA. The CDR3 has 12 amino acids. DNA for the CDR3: TGCAGCGTTCGACAGGGGGATGAAAAACTGTTTTTT. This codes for CSVRQGDEKLFF.

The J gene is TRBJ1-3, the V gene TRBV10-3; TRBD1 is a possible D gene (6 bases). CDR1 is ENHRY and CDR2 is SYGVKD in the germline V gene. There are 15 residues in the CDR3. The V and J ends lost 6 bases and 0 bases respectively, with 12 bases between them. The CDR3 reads CAIRDSTLSGNTIYF. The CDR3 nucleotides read TGTGCCATCAGGGACAGCACCCTCTCTGGAAACACCATATATTTT.

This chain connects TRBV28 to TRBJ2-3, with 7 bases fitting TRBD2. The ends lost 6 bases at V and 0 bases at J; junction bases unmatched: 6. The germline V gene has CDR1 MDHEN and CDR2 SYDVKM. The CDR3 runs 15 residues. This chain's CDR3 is CASSSRGSSTDTQYF. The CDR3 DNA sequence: TGTGCCAGCAGCTCTCGCGGGAGTAGCACAGATACGCAGTATTTT.

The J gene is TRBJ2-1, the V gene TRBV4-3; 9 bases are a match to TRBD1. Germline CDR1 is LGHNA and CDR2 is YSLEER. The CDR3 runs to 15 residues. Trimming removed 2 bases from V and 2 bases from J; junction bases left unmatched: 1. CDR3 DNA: TGCGCCAGCAGCCAAAGGACAGGGGCCTACAATGAGCAGTTCTTC. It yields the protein CASSQRTGAYNEQFF.

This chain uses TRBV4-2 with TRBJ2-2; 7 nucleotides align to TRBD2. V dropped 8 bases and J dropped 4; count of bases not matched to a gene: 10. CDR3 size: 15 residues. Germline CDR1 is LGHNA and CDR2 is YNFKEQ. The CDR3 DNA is TGTGCCAGCGCCTGGACTAGGGTGGCCACCGGGGAGCTGTTTTTT. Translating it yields CASAWTRVATGELFF.

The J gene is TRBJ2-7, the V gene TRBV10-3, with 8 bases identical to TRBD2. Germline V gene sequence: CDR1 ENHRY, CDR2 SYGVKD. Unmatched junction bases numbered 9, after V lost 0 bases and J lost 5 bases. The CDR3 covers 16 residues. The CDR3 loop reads CAISESKSGRSDEQYF. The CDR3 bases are TGTGCCATCAGTGAGTCGAAGAGCGGGAGATCTGACGAGCAGTACTTC.

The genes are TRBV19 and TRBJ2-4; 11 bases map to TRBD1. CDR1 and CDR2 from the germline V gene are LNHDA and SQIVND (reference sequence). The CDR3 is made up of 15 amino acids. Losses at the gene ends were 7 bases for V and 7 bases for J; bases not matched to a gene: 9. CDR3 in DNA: TGTGCCAGTAACGCGAGAGGGGACAGGGGGAACATTCAGTACTTC. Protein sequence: CASNARGDRGNIQYF.

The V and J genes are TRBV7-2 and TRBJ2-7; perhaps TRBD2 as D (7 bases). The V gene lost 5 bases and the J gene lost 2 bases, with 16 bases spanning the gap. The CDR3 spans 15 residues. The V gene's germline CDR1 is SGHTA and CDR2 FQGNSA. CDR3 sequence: CASSQGGTMAYEQYF. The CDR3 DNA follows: TGTGCCAGCAGCCAAGGGGGGACTATGGCCTACGAGCAGTACTTC.

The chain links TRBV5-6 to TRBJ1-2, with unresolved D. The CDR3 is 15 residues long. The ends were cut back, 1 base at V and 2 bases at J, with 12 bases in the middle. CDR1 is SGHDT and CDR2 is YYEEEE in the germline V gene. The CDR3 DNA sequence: TGTGCCAGCAGCTTGTTCGGGAGTGGGAACTATGGCTACACCTTC. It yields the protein CASSLFGSGNYGYTF.

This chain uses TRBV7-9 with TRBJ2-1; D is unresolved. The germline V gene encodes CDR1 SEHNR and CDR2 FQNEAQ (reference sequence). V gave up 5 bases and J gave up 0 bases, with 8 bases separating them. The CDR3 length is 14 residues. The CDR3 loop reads CASSQPHSYNEQFF. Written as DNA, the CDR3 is TGTGCCAGCAGCCAGCCCCACTCCTACAATGAGCAGTTCTTC.

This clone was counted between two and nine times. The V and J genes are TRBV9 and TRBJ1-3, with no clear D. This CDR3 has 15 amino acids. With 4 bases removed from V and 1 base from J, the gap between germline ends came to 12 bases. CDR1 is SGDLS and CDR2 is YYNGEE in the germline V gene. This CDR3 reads CASSRQGLSGNTIYF. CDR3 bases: TGTGCCAGCAGCCGACAAGGACTTTCTGGAAACACCATATATTTT.

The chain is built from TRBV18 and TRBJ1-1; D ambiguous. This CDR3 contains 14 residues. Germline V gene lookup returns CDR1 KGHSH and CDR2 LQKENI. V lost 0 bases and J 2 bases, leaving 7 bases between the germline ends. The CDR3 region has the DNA TGTGCCAGCTCACCACCGGACGGTAACACTGAAGCTTTCTTT. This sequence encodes CASSPPDGNTEAFF.

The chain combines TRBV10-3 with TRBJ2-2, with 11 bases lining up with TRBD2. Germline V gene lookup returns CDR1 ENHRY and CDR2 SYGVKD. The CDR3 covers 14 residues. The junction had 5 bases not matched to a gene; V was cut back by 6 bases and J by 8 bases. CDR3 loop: CAISYTSGRGELFF. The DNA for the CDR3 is TGTGCCATCAGCTACACTAGCGGGAGAGGGGAGCTGTTTTTT.

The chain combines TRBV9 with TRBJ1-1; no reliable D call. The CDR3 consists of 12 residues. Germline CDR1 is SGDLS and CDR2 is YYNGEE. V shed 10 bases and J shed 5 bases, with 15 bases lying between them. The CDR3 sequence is CAGPRIGTEAFF. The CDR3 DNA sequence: TGTGCCGGACCTAGGATTGGGACTGAAGCTTTCTTT.

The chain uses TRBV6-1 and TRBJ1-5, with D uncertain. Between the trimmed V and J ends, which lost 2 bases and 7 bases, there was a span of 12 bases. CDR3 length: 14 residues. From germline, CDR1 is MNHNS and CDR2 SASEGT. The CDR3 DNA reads TGTGCCAGCAGTGAAACCAACTCGGGGCAGCCCCAGCATTTT. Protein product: CASSETNSGQPQHF.

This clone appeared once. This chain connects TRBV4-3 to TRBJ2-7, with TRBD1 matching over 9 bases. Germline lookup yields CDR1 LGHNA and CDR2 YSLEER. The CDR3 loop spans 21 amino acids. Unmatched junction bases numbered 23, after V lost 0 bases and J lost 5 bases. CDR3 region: CASSQELLLWFGTGKGDEQYF. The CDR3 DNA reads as TGCGCCAGCAGCCAAGAACTCCTACTCTGGTTTGGGACAGGGAAGGGGGACGAGCAGTACTTC.

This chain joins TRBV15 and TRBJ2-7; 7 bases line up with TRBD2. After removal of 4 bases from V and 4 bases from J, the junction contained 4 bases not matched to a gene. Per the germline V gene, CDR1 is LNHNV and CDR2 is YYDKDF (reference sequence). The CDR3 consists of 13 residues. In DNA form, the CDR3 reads TGTGCCACCAGCACGCTTAGCGGGTACGAGCAGTACTTC. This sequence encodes CATSTLSGYEQYF. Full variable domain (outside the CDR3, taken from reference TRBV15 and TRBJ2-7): DAMVIQNPRYQVTQFGKPVTLSCSQTLNHNVMYWYQQKSSQAPKLLFHYYDKDFNNEADTPDNFQSRRPNTSFCFLDIRSPGLGDTAMYLCATSTLSGYEQYFGPGTRLTVT.